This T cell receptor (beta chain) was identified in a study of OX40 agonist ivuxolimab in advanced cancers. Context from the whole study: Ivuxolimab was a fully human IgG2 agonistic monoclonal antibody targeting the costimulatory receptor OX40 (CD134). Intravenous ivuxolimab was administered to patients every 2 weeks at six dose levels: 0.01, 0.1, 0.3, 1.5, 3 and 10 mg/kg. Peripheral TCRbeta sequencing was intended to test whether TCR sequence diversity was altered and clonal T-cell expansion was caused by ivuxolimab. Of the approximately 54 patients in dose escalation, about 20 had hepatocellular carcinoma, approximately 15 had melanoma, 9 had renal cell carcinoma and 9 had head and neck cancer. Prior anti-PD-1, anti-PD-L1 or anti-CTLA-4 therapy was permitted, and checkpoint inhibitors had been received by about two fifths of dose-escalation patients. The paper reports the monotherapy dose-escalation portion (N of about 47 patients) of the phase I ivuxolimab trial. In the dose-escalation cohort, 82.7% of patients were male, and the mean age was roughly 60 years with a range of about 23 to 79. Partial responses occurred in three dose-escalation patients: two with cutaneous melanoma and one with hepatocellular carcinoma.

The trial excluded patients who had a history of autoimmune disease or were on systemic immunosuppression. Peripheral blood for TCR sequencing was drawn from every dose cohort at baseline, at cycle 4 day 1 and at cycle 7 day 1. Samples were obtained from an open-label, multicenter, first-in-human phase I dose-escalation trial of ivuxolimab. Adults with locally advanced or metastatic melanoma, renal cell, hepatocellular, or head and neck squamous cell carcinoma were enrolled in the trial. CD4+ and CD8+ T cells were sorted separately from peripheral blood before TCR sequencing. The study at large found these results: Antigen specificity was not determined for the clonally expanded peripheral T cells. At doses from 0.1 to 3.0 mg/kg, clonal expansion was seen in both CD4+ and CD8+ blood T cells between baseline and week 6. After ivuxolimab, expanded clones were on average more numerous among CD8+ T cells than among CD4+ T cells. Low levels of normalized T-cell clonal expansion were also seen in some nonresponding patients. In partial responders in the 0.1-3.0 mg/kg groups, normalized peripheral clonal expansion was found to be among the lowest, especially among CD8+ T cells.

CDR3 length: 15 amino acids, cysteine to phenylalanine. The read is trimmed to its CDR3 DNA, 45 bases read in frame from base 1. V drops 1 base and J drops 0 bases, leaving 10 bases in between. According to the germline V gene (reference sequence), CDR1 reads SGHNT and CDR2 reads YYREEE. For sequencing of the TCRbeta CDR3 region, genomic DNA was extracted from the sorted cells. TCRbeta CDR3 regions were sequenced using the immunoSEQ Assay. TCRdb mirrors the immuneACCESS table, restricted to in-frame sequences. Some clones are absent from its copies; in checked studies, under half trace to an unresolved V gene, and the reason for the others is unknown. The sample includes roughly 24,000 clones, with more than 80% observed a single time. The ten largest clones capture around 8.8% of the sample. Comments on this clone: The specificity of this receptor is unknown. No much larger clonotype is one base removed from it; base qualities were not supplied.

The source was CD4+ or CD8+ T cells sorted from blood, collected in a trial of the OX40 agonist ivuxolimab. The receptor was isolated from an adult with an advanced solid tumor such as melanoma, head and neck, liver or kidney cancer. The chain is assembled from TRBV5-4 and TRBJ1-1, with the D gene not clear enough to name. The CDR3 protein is CASSLFGGMNTEAFF. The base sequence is TGTGCCAGCAGCTTGTTCGGCGGGATGAACACTGAAGCTTTCTTT. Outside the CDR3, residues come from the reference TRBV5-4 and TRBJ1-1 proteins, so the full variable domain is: ETGVTQSPTHLIKTRGQQVTLRCSSQSGHNTVSWYQQALGQGPQFIFQYYREEENGRGNFPPRFSGLQFPNYSSELNVNALELDDSALYLCASSLFGGMNTEAFFGQGTRLTVV.